One and the same sample provided the 32 T cell receptor beta chains below, sequenced in a study of T cells in Graves' hyperthyroidism and ophthalmopathy. Amplification targeted TCR beta CDR3 regions from RNA transcripts. HTBI primers were employed in a first-round RT-PCR of the TCR CDR3. TCRdb passed the multiplex PCR reads through MiXCR, listing each CDR3 protein once. The data contain 340,000 or so distinct CDR3 sequences, 16% of them singletons. Sequencing was performed on blood. These receptor sequences come from a man in his thirties or forties with Graves' hyperthyroidism.

This clonotype was observed a handful of times. The chain carries TRBV12-3 or TRBV12-4 and TRBJ1-5; D gene ambiguous. The CDR3 is 16 amino acids. The V gene lost 4 bases and the J gene lost 1 base, with 14 bases spanning the gap. The CDR3 reads CASSSSVETSNQPQHF. As DNA, the CDR3 is TGTGCCAGCAGTTCTTCAGTGGAGACGAGCAATCAGCCCCAGCATTTT.

This clonotype was counted ten times or more. This chain links TRBV9 with TRBJ2-1; D uncertain. Per the germline V gene, CDR1 is SGDLS and CDR2 is YYNGEE. Trimming shortened V by 1 base and J by 3 bases, and 2 bases separated the two germline ends. The length of the CDR3 is 12 residues. CDR3 sequence (DNA): TGTGCCAGCAGCGTACGCTACAATGAGCAGTTCTTC. Its protein product is CASSVRYNEQFF.

The CDR3 sequence: CAWTQTGFPYNEQFF. The CDR3 coding sequence is TGTGCCTGGACCCAGACAGGGTTCCCCTACAATGAGCAGTTCTTC. The chain combines TRBV30 with TRBJ2-1, with 7 bases matching TRBD1. V shed 4 bases, J shed 2 bases, and the junction held 8 bases outside the gene matches. The CDR3 sequence is 15 residues long. CDR1 and CDR2 (germline): GTSNPN, SVGIG (reference sequence).

This clonotype appeared many times. The V gene is TRBV27, the J gene TRBJ2-5; D perhaps matches TRBD1 (5 bases). From germline, CDR1 is MNHEY and CDR2 SMNVEV (reference sequence). Trimming took off 5 bases at V and 2 bases at J, with 18 bases between the two ends. CDR3 length: 16 amino acids. The CDR3 loop is CASSPHFRAGQETQYF. In nucleotides, the CDR3 is TGTGCCAGCAGTCCCCACTTTAGGGCAGGGCAAGAGACCCAGTACTTC.

This clonotype has at least ten counts. J is TRBJ1-2 and V is TRBV10-3; 12 positions match TRBD1. Germline V gene lookup returns CDR1 ENHRY and CDR2 SYGVKD. V lost 0 bases, J lost 6 bases, and 14 bases stayed unmatched. The CDR3 runs 19 residues. In DNA, the CDR3 is TGTGCCATCAGTGAGTCGCTCGTTTTTACGGGACAGGGGGCAGATGGCTACACCTTC. Residues: CAISESLVFTGQGADGYTF.

This clonotype was picked up many times. V gene TRBV20-1 combines with J gene TRBJ2-7, with TRBD2 identical over 10 bases. V shed 4 bases, J shed 7 bases, and the junction held 7 bases outside the gene matches. CDR3 size: 13 residues. Germline lookup yields CDR1 DFQATT and CDR2 SNEGSKA (reference sequence). DNA for the CDR3: TGCAGTGCTACCGGGACTAGCGAGGAAGAGCAGTACTTC. As protein: CSATGTSEEEQYF.

This clonotype was seen ten or more times. The gene calls are TRBV29-1 and TRBJ1-2, with D perhaps TRBD1 (6 bases). This CDR3 region has 13 residues. The germline gives CDR1 SQVTM, CDR2 ANQGSEA. V was cut by 6 bases and J by 0 bases, with 11 bases left in between. In DNA, the CDR3 is TGCAGCGTCCGGGACACCACTAACTATGGCTACACCTTC. Protein sequence: CSVRDTTNYGYTF.

In its sample, this clonotype was seen many times. The genes are TRBV10-2 and TRBJ2-7; D is perhaps TRBD2 (5 bases). V gave up 2 bases and J gave up 5 bases, with 19 bases separating them. The germline V gene has CDR1 WSHSY and CDR2 SAAADI. CDR3 length: 16 residues. The CDR3 here is CASSEARSGVEDEQYF. The CDR3 DNA follows: TGCGCCAGCAGTGAGGCCAGATCAGGTGTGGAGGACGAGCAGTACTTC.

The rearrangement uses TRBV29-1 and TRBJ2-1; 12 positions agree with TRBD2. With V trimmed by 6 bases and J by 8 bases, 8 bases remained unmatched. Germline V gene sequence: CDR1 SQVTM, CDR2 ANQGSEA. The CDR3 has 14 amino acids. The CDR3 nucleotides are TGCAGCGTGAAACTAGCGGGAGGATTGGATGAGCAGTTCTTC. It specifies CSVKLAGGLDEQFF.

Of note for this clonotype: A much larger clone lies one base from this, so it may be a read error. The chain joins TRBV7-9 to TRBJ2-1, with 9 bases matching TRBD2. Germline V CDR1 and CDR2: SEHNR, FQNEAQ (reference sequence). Trimming at V came to 3 bases and at J to 7 bases, leaving 1 base not matched to a gene. This CDR3 contains 13 residues. As DNA, the CDR3 is TGTGCCAGCAGCTTCGCGGGAGGGAATGAGCAGTTCTTC. It yields the protein CASSFAGGNEQFF.

This clonotype occurred a few times. The rearrangement joins TRBV6-1 to TRBJ2-5; D perhaps matches TRBD2 (5 bases). Germline values: CDR1 MNHNS, CDR2 SASEGT. CDR3 size: 12 residues. Trimming took 2 bases from V and 9 from J, leaving 10 bases between them. CDR3 protein: CASSEPSRAQYF. The DNA for the CDR3 is TGTGCCAGCAGTGAACCCTCGAGGGCCCAGTACTTC.

In this sample, this clonotype turned up many times. This rearrangement joins TRBV29-1 to TRBJ2-1; D may be TRBD1 or TRBD2 (5 bases each). With 3 bases removed from V and 2 bases from J, the gap between germline ends came to 14 bases. CDR3 size: 15 residues. The germline V gene encodes CDR1 SQVTM and CDR2 ANQGSEA. The CDR3 bases are TGCAGCGTTGACGAAGGGACCATGGCCTACAATGAGCAGTTCTTC. It encodes CSVDEGTMAYNEQFF.

In this sample, this clonotype turned up a few times. The gene calls are TRBV9 and TRBJ2-5, with D perhaps assigned TRBD1 or TRBD2 (5 bases each). This CDR3 comprises 15 residues. From germline, CDR1 is SGDLS and CDR2 YYNGEE. V gave up 2 bases and J gave up 5 bases, with 16 bases separating them. The CDR3 DNA is TGTGCCAGCAGCGTGGGTCAGGGACGAGGGGAGACCCAGTACTTC. This gives the protein CASSVGQGRGETQYF.

In its sample, this clonotype was seen many times. The rearrangement links TRBV20-1 to TRBJ2-5; tentative D call: TRBD1 (5 bases). Trimming removed 2 bases from V and 3 bases from J, with 10 bases in between. The length of the CDR3 is 13 residues. CDR1 is DFQATT, CDR2 SNEGSKA, per germline (reference sequence). The DNA for the CDR3 is TGCAGTGCTAGACAGGGCAGAAAAGAGACCCAGTACTTC. Protein: CSARQGRKETQYF.

This clonotype was counted at least ten times. J is TRBJ2-7 and V is TRBV7-2; 10 positions agree with TRBD2. Germline trimming cut 5 bases from V and 6 bases from J; bases unmatched to any gene: 16. The CDR3 has 17 amino acids. The V gene's germline CDR1 is SGHTA and CDR2 FQGNSA. CDR3 in DNA: TGTGCCAGCAGCCGGACTTCCCCGCTAGCGGGAGTCGTCGAGCAGTACTTC. Translation gives CASSRTSPLAGVVEQYF.

A few counts support this clonotype. V gene TRBV5-1 combines with J gene TRBJ1-5; no reliable D call. This CDR3 spans 18 amino acids. Trimming removed 4 bases from V and 2 bases from J, with 22 bases in between. Germline CDR1 reads SGHRS; CDR2 reads YFSETQ. This chain's CDR3 is CASSLGNREPIRNQPQHF. The CDR3 DNA follows: TGCGCCAGCAGCCTGGGGAATAGGGAGCCTATTCGCAATCAGCCCCAGCATTTT.

The V and J genes are TRBV6-5 and TRBJ2-7, with 11 positions matching TRBD2. Trimming cost V 1 base and J 2 bases; bases outside gene matches: 4. The germline gives CDR1 MNHEY, CDR2 SVGAGI. This CDR3 region has 16 residues. CDR3 region: CASSYWTSGPPYEQYF. The CDR3, as DNA: TGTGCCAGCAGTTACTGGACTAGCGGGCCACCCTACGAGCAGTACTTC.

At least ten counts were recorded for this clonotype. The chain uses TRBV18 and TRBJ2-5; the D gene is possibly TRBD2 (5 bases). Germline V lookup: CDR1 KGHSH, CDR2 LQKENI. The germline V and J ends were trimmed by 3 bases and 1 base, with 12 bases remaining between them. This CDR3 has 15 residues. The CDR3 reads CASSPPAGLQETQYF. CDR3 coding DNA: TGTGCCAGCTCACCCCCCGCGGGTCTCCAAGAGACCCAGTACTTC.

The CDR3 sequence: CAWNLGASNQPQHF. The CDR3 DNA reads TGTGCCTGGAACCTAGGGGCGAGCAATCAGCCCCAGCATTTT. The chain recombines TRBV30 with TRBJ1-5; possibly TRBD1 for D (5 bases). The CDR3 is 14 amino acids. Per germline, CDR1 GTSNPN and CDR2 SVGIG (reference sequence). V shed 4 bases and J shed 1 base, with 11 bases lying between them.

There are a few counts of this clonotype. V usage is TRBV6-6 and J usage is TRBJ2-7; the match to TRBD1 covers 11 bases. V was clipped by 2 bases and J by 5 bases; unmatched bases: 5. The CDR3 spans 15 residues. The germline V gene encodes CDR1 MNHNY and CDR2 SVGAGI (reference sequence). The CDR3 region has the DNA TGTGCCAGCAGTTACGAGGGACAGGGGGACCACGAGCAGTACTTC. Its protein product is CASSYEGQGDHEQYF.

This clonotype was seen many times. The genes are TRBV3-1 and TRBJ2-1; D may be TRBD1 (5 bases). Trimming took 0 bases from V and 5 from J, leaving 5 bases between them. The CDR3 has 13 amino acids. Germline V lookup: CDR1 LGHDT, CDR2 YNNKEL (reference sequence). CDR3 nucleotides: TGTGCCAGCAGCCAAGAACAGGACAATGAGCAGTTCTTC. It codes for CASSQEQDNEQFF.

This clonotype was seen many times. This chain joins TRBV6-5 and TRBJ2-7, with 9 bases matching TRBD2. The CDR3 runs 14 residues. The V segment lost 6 bases and the J segment 3 bases; nucleotides outside the gene matches: 6. Looked up from germline, CDR1 is MNHEY and CDR2 is SVGAGI. Here the CDR3 reads CASSYLAGLYEQYF. For the CDR3, the DNA is TGTGCCAGCAGCTACCTAGCGGGACTCTACGAGCAGTACTTC.

The chain joins TRBV5-6 to TRBJ2-3, with D uncertain. The CDR3 covers 16 residues. Looked up from germline, CDR1 is SGHDT and CDR2 is YYEEEE. Trimming took 3 bases from V and 0 from J, leaving 14 bases between them. The CDR3 sequence: CASSWMIVPSTDTQYF. In DNA form, the CDR3 reads TGTGCCAGCAGCTGGATGATAGTGCCAAGCACAGATACGCAGTATTTT. The entire variable domain, with the rest obtained from reference TRBV5-6 and TRBJ2-3, is as follows: DAGVTQSPTHLIKTRGQQVTLRCSPKSGHDTVSWYQQALGQGPQFIFQYYEEEERQRGNFPDRFSGHQFPNYSSELNVNALLLGDSALYLCASSWMIVPSTDTQYFGPGTRLTVL.

This clonotype was seen at least ten times. The CDR3 reads CASSWTVKKLFF. CDR3 sequence (DNA): TGTGCCAGCAGTTGGACAGTAAAAAAACTGTTTTTT. The J gene is TRBJ1-4, the V gene TRBV2, with a weak D call TRBD1 (6 bases). Germline V lookup: CDR1 SNHLY, CDR2 FYNNEI. V lost 5 bases, J lost 9 bases, and 10 bases lay in between. The CDR3 length is 12 residues.

The V gene is TRBV19, the J gene TRBJ1-5; a possible D gene is TRBD1 (5 bases). The V end was cut by 4 bases, the J end by 3 bases, with 10 bases between. This CDR3 comprises 14 residues. Germline CDR1 LNHDA, CDR2 SQIVND (reference sequence). The DNA of the CDR3 is TGTGCCAGTAGTACGGGGCCCCTCAATCAGCCCCAGCATTTT. This translates into CASSTGPLNQPQHF.

This clonotype was seen many times. V is TRBV5-1 and J is TRBJ1-6; possibly TRBD1 for D (5 bases). V lost 5 bases, J lost 7 bases, and 13 bases lay in between. Germline-derived CDR1 and CDR2 are SGHRS and YFSETQ. The CDR3 has 14 residues. The CDR3 sequence is CASRGFQGNSPLHF. The CDR3 nucleotides read TGCGCCAGCAGGGGATTCCAGGGAAATTCACCCCTCCACTTT.

As concerns this clonotype: One junction end does not reproduce the germline sequence, and a read error may be involved. This rearrangement joins TRBV2 to TRBJ2-2; 10 bases are a match to TRBD2. Per the germline V gene, CDR1 is SNHLY and CDR2 is FYNNEI. The CDR3 has 19 amino acids. The CDR3 loop reads CASSPLSSGRPENAGELFF. The CDR3 DNA reads TGTGCCAGCAGTCCCTTATCTAGCGGGAGACCCGAGAACGCCGGAGAGCTGTTTTTT.

This clonotype showed up many times. V usage is TRBV18 and J usage is TRBJ1-5; 7 bases match TRBD1. Trimming took 0 bases from V and 3 from J; bases not matched to a gene: 2. Germline V gene lookup returns CDR1 KGHSH and CDR2 LQKENI. The CDR3 has 15 residues. This CDR3 reads CASSPPRGPNQPQHF. Here the CDR3 DNA reads TGTGCCAGCTCACCACCAAGGGGGCCCAATCAGCCCCAGCATTTT.

This clonotype occurred a few times. V usage is TRBV5-8 and J usage is TRBJ1-5; D is uncertain. Germline lookup yields CDR1 SGHTS and CDR2 YDEGEE. This CDR3 contains 15 residues. The V end was cut by 2 bases, the J end by 0 bases, with 9 bases between. In nucleotides, the CDR3 is TGTGCCAGCAGCTTAAACGAGTATAGCAATCAGCCCCAGCATTTT. Residues: CASSLNEYSNQPQHF.

The table lists this clonotype with a count of one. The CDR3 reads CASSYSPHGGNEKLFF. Written as DNA, the CDR3 is TGTGCCAGCAGTTACTCGCCCCATGGGGGTAATGAAAAACTGTTTTTT. The rearrangement links TRBV6-6 to TRBJ1-4, with TRBD1 as a possible D gene (5 bases). Germline V gene lookup returns CDR1 MNHNY and CDR2 SVGAGI (reference sequence). V lost 0 bases and J lost 4, with 12 bases in between. This CDR3 has 16 residues.

This clonotype appeared many times. The CDR3 reads CASSLYPSGSSYNEQFF. In DNA form, the CDR3 reads TGTGCCAGCAGCTTATATCCTAGCGGGAGCTCCTACAATGAGCAGTTCTTC. The chain uses TRBV7-6 and TRBJ2-1, with 10 bases lining up with TRBD2. V shed 2 bases, J shed 0 bases, and the junction held 4 bases outside the gene matches. The CDR3 has 17 amino acids. Germline lookup yields CDR1 SGHVS and CDR2 FNYEAQ. The full variable domain, completed using reference TRBV7-6 and TRBJ2-1, is GAGVSQSPRYKVTKRGQDVALRCDPISGHVSLYWYRQALGQGPEFLTYFNYEAQQDKSGLPNDRFSAERPEGSISTLTIQRTEQRDSAMYRCASSLYPSGSSYNEQFFGPGTRLTVL.

This clonotype was recorded many times. The CDR3 protein is CASSLFGTSTDTQYF. The CDR3 DNA follows: TGTGCCAGCAGTTTGTTCGGGACAAGCACAGATACGCAGTATTTT. The V call is TRBV27, the J call TRBJ2-3, with D perhaps matching TRBD1 (6 bases). The CDR3 is made up of 15 amino acids. The ends were cut back, 3 bases at V and 0 bases at J, with 10 bases in the middle. Germline CDR1 reads MNHEY; CDR2 reads SMNVEV (reference sequence).